The clone carrying this TCR beta chain came up a few times. What it binds is not known. Among the patients, aged 18 to 65, hyperthyroidism was newly diagnosed and had lasted under 2 months. The PBMCs had their origin in 10 ml of fresh peripheral blood. With 8 bases removed from V and 6 bases from J, the gap between germline ends came to 10 bases. This CDR3 is built from 12 residues. The V gene's germline CDR1 is LNHDA and CDR2 SQIVND (reference sequence). The data are from a study of T cells in Graves' hyperthyroidism and ophthalmopathy. General observations from the study: Blood samples included most of the expanded thyroid clonotypes exceeding 0.001. Ophthalmopathy was distinguished from stable hyperthyroidism by 13 V-J signatures.

RNA transcripts were the template for amplifying TCR beta CDR3 regions. HTBI primers were the set used in a first-round RT-PCR of the TCR CDR3. One entry per CDR3 protein results from TCRdb running MiXCR on the multiplex PCR reads. The sample carries fewer than 400,000 distinct CDR3 sequences, around a sixth recorded once. The receptor's source is a woman aged 18-35 years with Graves' hyperthyroidism that later progressed to Graves' ophthalmopathy. This chain connects TRBV19 to TRBJ2-2; no clear D. The sequencing sample was made of blood. CDR3 nucleotide sequence: TGTGCCAGTGAGAGGACCCCCGGGGAGCTGTTTTTT. It yields the protein CASERTPGELFF.